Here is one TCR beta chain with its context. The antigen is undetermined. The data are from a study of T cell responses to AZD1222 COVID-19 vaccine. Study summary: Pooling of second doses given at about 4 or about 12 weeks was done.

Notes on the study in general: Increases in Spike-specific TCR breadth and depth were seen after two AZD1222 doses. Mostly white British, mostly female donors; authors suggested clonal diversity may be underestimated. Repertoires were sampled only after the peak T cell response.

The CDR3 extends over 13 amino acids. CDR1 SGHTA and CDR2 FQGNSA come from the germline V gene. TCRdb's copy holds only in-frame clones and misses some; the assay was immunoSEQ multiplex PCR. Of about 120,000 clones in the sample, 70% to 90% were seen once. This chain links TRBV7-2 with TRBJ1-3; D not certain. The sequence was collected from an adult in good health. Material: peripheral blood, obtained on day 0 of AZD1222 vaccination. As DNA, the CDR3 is TGTGCTTCGAGGACGAGCTCTGGAAACACCATATATTTT. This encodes CASRTSSGNTIYF.